This T cell receptor beta chain was sequenced for a study of post-analysis software for immune sequencing data. Turning to the study itself: The disease courses covered relapsing-remitting, secondary progressive and progressive-relapsing multiple sclerosis. Study-level findings and limits: Compared against controls, patients with multiple sclerosis displayed significantly lower normalized Chao1 diversity. Roughly 5 TRBV segments, TRBV5-6, TRBV5-1 and TRBV20-1 among them, were found more frequent in patients than controls. When the samples were clustered directly with F measure, those that had been prepared in the same batch showed strong co-clustering.

The V gene lost 1 base and the J gene lost 4 bases, with 11 bases spanning the gap. The CDR3 is 14 residues long. The germline V gene encodes CDR1 SGHRS and CDR2 YFSETQ. The TCR beta cDNA libraries contained unique molecular identifiers. One entry per CDR3 protein, called by TCRdb with MiXCR from the PCR reads. The data contain hundreds of thousands of distinct CDR3 sequences, about 50% of them singletons. Regarding this clonotype: What it binds is not known.

The sequencing sample was made of blood. The chain has TRBV5-1 and TRBJ2-5, with D tentatively TRBD1 (5 bases). The clonotype comes from a girl aged 10 to 17 with multiple sclerosis. CDR3 DNA sequence: TGCGCCAGCAGCTTGAGGCAGGGATCAGAGACCCAGTACTTC. It codes for CASSLRQGSETQYF.